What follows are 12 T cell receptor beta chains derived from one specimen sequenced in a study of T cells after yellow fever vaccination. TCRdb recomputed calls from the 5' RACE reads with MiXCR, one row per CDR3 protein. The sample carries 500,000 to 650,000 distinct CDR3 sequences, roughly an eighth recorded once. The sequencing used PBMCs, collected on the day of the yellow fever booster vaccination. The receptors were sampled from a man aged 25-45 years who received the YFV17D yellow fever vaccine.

The CDR3 is CASSPPADHKNIQYF. The CDR3 DNA reads as TGTGCCAGCTCACCACCTGCAGATCACAAAAACATTCAGTACTTC. The chain uses TRBV18 and TRBJ2-4; D gene unclear. The CDR3 covers 15 residues. Germline lookup yields CDR1 KGHSH and CDR2 LQKENI. Trimming pared 0 bases from V and 3 bases from J, leaving 9 bases between.

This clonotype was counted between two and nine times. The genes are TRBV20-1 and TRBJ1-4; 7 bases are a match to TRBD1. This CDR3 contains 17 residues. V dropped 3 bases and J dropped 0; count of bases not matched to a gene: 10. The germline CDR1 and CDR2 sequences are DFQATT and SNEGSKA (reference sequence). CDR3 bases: TGCAGTGCTAGCAGACAGGGTTCCTATGCAACTAATGAAAAACTGTTTTTT. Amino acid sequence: CSASRQGSYATNEKLFF.

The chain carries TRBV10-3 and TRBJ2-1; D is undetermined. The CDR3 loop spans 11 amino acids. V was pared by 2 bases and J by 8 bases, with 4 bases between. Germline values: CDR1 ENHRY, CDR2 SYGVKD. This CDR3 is CAISEGYEQFF. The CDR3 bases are TGTGCCATCAGTGAGGGGTATGAGCAGTTCTTC.

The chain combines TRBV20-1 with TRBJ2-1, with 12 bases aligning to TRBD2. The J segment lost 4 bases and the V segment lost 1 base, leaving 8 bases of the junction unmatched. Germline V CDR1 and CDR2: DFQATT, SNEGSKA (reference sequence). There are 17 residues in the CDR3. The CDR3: CSARGRTSGKSYNEQFF. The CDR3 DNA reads TGCAGTGCTAGAGGCCGGACTAGCGGGAAGTCTTACAATGAGCAGTTCTTC.

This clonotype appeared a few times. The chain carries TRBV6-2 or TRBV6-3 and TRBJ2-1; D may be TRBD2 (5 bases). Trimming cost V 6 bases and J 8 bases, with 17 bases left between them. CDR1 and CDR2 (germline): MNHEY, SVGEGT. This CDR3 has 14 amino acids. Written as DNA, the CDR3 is TGTGCCAGCAGACCCCTTCGGGATCTCGATGAGCAGTTCTTC. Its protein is CASRPLRDLDEQFF.

Here the CDR3 reads CASSPDSRGELFF. CDR3 bases: TGTGCCAGCAGCCCGGACAGCCGTGGGGAGCTGTTTTTT. V is TRBV7-6 and J is TRBJ2-2, with D possibly being TRBD1 (6 bases). The CDR3 runs 13 residues. The germline CDR1 and CDR2 sequences are SGHVS and FNYEAQ. V dropped 5 bases and J dropped 8 bases, with 12 bases sitting between them.

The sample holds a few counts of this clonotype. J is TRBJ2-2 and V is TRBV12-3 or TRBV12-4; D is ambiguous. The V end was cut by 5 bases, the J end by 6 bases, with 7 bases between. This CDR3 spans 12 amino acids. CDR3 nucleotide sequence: TGTGCCAGCAGTCCCGAGCCCGGGGAGCTGTTTTTT. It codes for CASSPEPGELFF.

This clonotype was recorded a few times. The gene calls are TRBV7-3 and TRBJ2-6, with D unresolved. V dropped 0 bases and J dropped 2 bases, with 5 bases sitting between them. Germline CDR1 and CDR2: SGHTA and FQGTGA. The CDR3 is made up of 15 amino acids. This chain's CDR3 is CASSLTTAGANVLTF. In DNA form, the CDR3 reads TGTGCCAGCAGCTTAACAACTGCTGGGGCCAACGTCCTGACTTTC.

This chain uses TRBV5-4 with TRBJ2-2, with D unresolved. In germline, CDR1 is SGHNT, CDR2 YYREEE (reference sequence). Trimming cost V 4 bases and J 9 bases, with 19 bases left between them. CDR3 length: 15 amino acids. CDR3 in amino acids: CASSPDGYVDRELFF. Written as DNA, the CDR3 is TGTGCCAGCAGCCCAGACGGTTATGTTGACCGGGAGCTGTTTTTT. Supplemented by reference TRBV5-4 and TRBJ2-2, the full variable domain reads ETGVTQSPTHLIKTRGQQVTLRCSSQSGHNTVSWYQQALGQGPQFIFQYYREEENGRGNFPPRFSGLQFPNYSSELNVNALELDDSALYLCASSPDGYVDRELFFGEGSRLTVL.

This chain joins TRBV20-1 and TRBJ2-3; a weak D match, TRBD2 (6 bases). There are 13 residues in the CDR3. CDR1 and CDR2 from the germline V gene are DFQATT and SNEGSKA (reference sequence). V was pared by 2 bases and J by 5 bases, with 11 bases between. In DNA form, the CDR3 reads TGCAGTGCTAGACCCCGTAGCGGAGATACGCAGTATTTT. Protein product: CSARPRSGDTQYF.

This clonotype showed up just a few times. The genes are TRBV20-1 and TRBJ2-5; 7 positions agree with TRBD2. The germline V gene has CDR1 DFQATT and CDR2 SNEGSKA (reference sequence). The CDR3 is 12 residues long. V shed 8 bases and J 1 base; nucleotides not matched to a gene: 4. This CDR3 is CSPTGGQETQYF. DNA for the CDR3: TGCAGTCCTACGGGGGGCCAAGAGACCCAGTACTTC.

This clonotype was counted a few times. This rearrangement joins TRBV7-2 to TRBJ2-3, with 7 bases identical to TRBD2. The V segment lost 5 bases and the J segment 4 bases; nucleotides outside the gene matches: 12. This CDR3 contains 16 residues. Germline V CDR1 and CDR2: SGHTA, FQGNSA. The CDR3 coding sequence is TGTGCCAGCAGCACTAGCAGGAGCGGGAATCCAGATACGCAGTATTTT. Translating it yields CASSTSRSGNPDTQYF.